This passage covers 31 T cell receptor beta chains from one sample sequenced in a study of cytomegalovirus exposure and HLA in healthy donors. 13 Jbeta primers and 60 Vbeta primers were used for the PCR. Clones were sequenced by immunoSEQ multiplex PCR, and TCRdb holds only the in-frame ones, with some missing. The sample consists of 150,000 to 200,000 clones, around 88% of them appearing once. The material sequenced was PBMCs. The source of these receptors is a woman in her 30s in good health and CMV-seronegative.

The J gene is TRBJ2-7, the V gene TRBV5-6; D might be TRBD2 (6 bases). The germline V and J ends were trimmed by 4 bases and 1 base, with 15 bases remaining between them. This CDR3 has 15 residues. CDR1 SGHDT and CDR2 YYEEEE come from the germline V gene. CDR3 in amino acids: CASSPPGEASYEQYF. CDR3 in DNA: TGTGCCAGCAGCCCGCCCGGGGAGGCATCCTACGAGCAGTACTTC.

This clone has only one observation. The chain recombines TRBV6-1 with TRBJ2-3; 7 bases match TRBD1. This CDR3 is built from 15 residues. In germline, CDR1 is MNHNS, CDR2 SASEGT. J lost 8 bases, V lost 6 bases, and 14 bases had no gene match. CDR3 in amino acids: CASSYRDSHGGTQYF. The CDR3 DNA sequence: TGTGCCAGCAGCTACCGGGACAGCCATGGGGGTACGCAGTATTTT.

The chain joins TRBV4-1 to TRBJ2-3; TRBD2 might be the D (5 bases). This CDR3 contains 17 residues. Trimming took off 0 bases at V and 0 bases at J, with 13 bases between the two ends. In germline, CDR1 is MGHRA, CDR2 YSYEKL. The CDR3 sequence is CASSQDRTPPSTDTQYF. CDR3 DNA: TGCGCCAGCAGCCAAGATCGGACTCCGCCAAGCACAGATACGCAGTATTTT.

The rearrangement joins TRBV30 to TRBJ1-2, with 8 bases matching TRBD1. The V gene end was trimmed by 0 bases and the J gene end by 4 bases; junction bases not matched to a gene: 4. Germline V CDR1 and CDR2: GTSNPN, SVGIG (reference sequence). This CDR3 is built from 14 residues. CDR3 region: CAWSVLGTGYGYTF. The CDR3 DNA follows: TGTGCCTGGAGTGTATTAGGGACAGGCTATGGCTACACCTTC.

As to this clone: This CDR3 is also generated by other DNA sequences in the sample. The V gene is TRBV5-1, the J gene TRBJ2-7, with TRBD1 matching over 7 bases. After removal of 8 bases from V and 2 bases from J, the junction contained 10 bases not matched to a gene. The length of the CDR3 is 14 residues. From germline, CDR1 is SGHRS and CDR2 YFSETQ. The CDR3 nucleotides are TGCGCCAGTCACCTTAACCAGGGGGCCTACGAGCAGTACTTC. Its protein product is CASHLNQGAYEQYF.

The V gene is TRBV7-9, the J gene TRBJ2-1; no clear D. This CDR3 has 12 amino acids. Germline CDR1 SEHNR, CDR2 FQNEAQ (reference sequence). The ends were cut back, 1 base at V and 7 bases at J, with 5 bases in the middle. Written as DNA, the CDR3 is TGTGCCAGCAGCTTAGAGCCGAATGAGCAGTTCTTC. It encodes CASSLEPNEQFF. The entire variable domain, with the rest obtained from reference TRBV7-9 and TRBJ2-1, is as follows: DTGVSQNPRHKITKRGQNVTFRCDPISEHNRLYWYRQTLGQGPEFLTYFQNEAQLEKSRLLSDRFSAERPKGSFSTLEIQRTEQGDSAMYLCASSLEPNEQFFGPGTRLTVL.

The rearrangement uses TRBV6-5 and TRBJ1-3; D remains ambiguous. In germline, CDR1 is MNHEY, CDR2 SVGAGI. The CDR3 spans 16 residues. V lost 0 bases and J 0 bases, leaving 9 bases between the germline ends. The CDR3 DNA reads TGTGCCAGCAGTTACTCGCAGGCCAACTCTGGAAACACCATATATTTT. Its protein product is CASSYSQANSGNTIYF.

The chain uses TRBV27 and TRBJ1-5, with TRBD1 as a possible D gene (5 bases). CDR1 MNHEY and CDR2 SMNVEV come from the germline V gene (reference sequence). V lost 10 bases and J lost 2, with 15 bases in between. The CDR3 contains 14 residues. The CDR3 DNA reads TGTGCCACCGCCTGGGGCAGGGGCAATCAGCCCCAGCATTTT. The encoded protein is CATAWGRGNQPQHF.

This chain uses TRBV5-1 with TRBJ2-1; 10 bases fit TRBD2. With 0 bases clipped from V and 9 bases from J, the junction kept 6 bases outside the gene matches. Germline lookup yields CDR1 SGHRS and CDR2 YFSETQ. This CDR3 region has 15 residues. The CDR3 is CASSLVASGSFEQFF. CDR3 coding DNA: TGCGCCAGCAGCTTGGTGGCTAGCGGGAGCTTTGAGCAGTTCTTC.

The gene calls are TRBV30 and TRBJ1-5, with D maybe TRBD1 (5 bases). Germline V gene lookup returns CDR1 GTSNPN and CDR2 SVGIG (reference sequence). The CDR3 loop spans 13 amino acids. Trimming left V 0 bases short and J 6 bases short, with 9 bases between. CDR3 residues: CAWSVRGTQPQHF. The DNA of the CDR3 is TGTGCCTGGAGTGTACGGGGGACTCAGCCCCAGCATTTT.

The chain employs TRBV27 and TRBJ2-1, with 14 positions matching TRBD2. The germline V gene encodes CDR1 MNHEY and CDR2 SMNVEV (reference sequence). V dropped 6 bases and J dropped 5; count of bases not matched to a gene: 9. The CDR3 contains 17 residues. The CDR3 protein is CASRRKPGLAGDNEQFF. As DNA, the CDR3 is TGTGCCAGCAGACGGAAACCGGGACTAGCGGGAGACAATGAGCAGTTCTTC.

The rearrangement links TRBV29-1 to TRBJ2-5; D call uncertain. The V end lost 6 bases, the J end lost 1 base, and 9 bases lay between the germline ends. CDR3 size: 12 residues. CDR1 is SQVTM, CDR2 ANQGSEA, per germline. CDR3 region: CSVTQFQETQYF. The CDR3 bases are TGCAGCGTGACACAATTCCAAGAGACCCAGTACTTC.

The chain is built from TRBV6-6 and TRBJ1-1; D possibly corresponds to TRBD1 (5 bases). The CDR3 runs to 12 residues. Trimming cost V 7 bases and J 6 bases, with 12 bases left between them. Looked up from germline, CDR1 is MNHNY and CDR2 is SVGAGI (reference sequence). CDR3 DNA: TGTGCCAGCATTCAGGGAACGGCTGAAGCTTTCTTT. Residues: CASIQGTAEAFF.

The V call is TRBV7-6, the J call TRBJ2-3, with 10 nucleotides matching TRBD2. This CDR3 has 17 amino acids. The trim removed 1 base at V and 6 bases at J, leaving 10 bases unmatched. Germline V gene data show CDR1 as SGHVS and CDR2 as FNYEAQ. In DNA form, the CDR3 reads TGTGCCAGCAGCTTAGGGAGCGGGGGGGCTAAGACCGATACGCAGTATTTT. Translating gives CASSLGSGGAKTDTQYF.

With respect to this clone: Other DNA sequences of this sample code for an identical CDR3. The chain employs TRBV2 and TRBJ1-5; 11 bases map to TRBD1. V shed 6 bases and J 4 bases; nucleotides not matched to a gene: 2. Per the germline V gene, CDR1 is SNHLY and CDR2 is FYNNEI. There are 14 residues in the CDR3. The CDR3 sequence: CASRRDRGNQPQHF. CDR3 coding DNA: TGTGCCAGCAGGAGGGACAGGGGGAATCAGCCCCAGCATTTT. The entire variable domain, with the rest obtained from reference TRBV2 and TRBJ1-5, is as follows: EPEVTQTPSHQVTQMGQEVILRCVPISNHLYFYWYRQILGQKVEFLVSFYNNEISEKSEIFDDQFSVERPDGSNFTLKIRSTKLEDSAMYFCASRRDRGNQPQHFGDGTRLSIL.

This chain connects TRBV6-5 to TRBJ2-7; D might be TRBD1 (6 bases). The CDR3 is 13 amino acids. Trimming cost V 2 bases and J 4 bases, with 9 bases left between them. Germline V CDR1 and CDR2: MNHEY, SVGAGI. This CDR3 is CASSYGTGYEQYF. CDR3 sequence (DNA): TGTGCCAGCAGTTACGGCACAGGGTACGAGCAGTACTTC.

The chain recombines TRBV18 with TRBJ2-7; D uncertain. CDR1 and CDR2 from the germline V gene are KGHSH and LQKENI. The CDR3 consists of 15 residues. V was pared by 2 bases and J by 3 bases, with 14 bases between. The CDR3 spells CASSPSFHRNYEQYF. In DNA, the CDR3 is TGTGCCAGCTCACCAAGTTTTCACAGAAACTACGAGCAGTACTTC.

The chain links TRBV4-1 to TRBJ2-5, with 7 bases fitting TRBD1. V lost 4 bases to trimming and J lost 4 bases; unmatched junction nucleotides: 9. Germline values: CDR1 MGHRA, CDR2 YSYEKL. The CDR3 consists of 15 residues. Here the CDR3 reads CASSPGWQGVETQYF. In DNA form, the CDR3 reads TGCGCCAGCAGCCCGGGGTGGCAGGGGGTAGAGACCCAGTACTTC.

This chain connects TRBV6-5 to TRBJ2-3; no reliable D call. The V gene's germline CDR1 is MNHEY and CDR2 SVGAGI. The V and J ends lost 6 bases and 3 bases respectively, with 10 bases between them. CDR3 length equals 13 residues. The DNA of the CDR3 is TGTGCCAGCAGGCCGCAGATAACAGATACGCAGTATTTT. Amino acids: CASRPQITDTQYF.

The chain uses TRBV15 and TRBJ1-3; D perhaps matches TRBD1 (5 bases). V was trimmed by 9 bases and J by 7 bases, leaving 13 bases between them. Germline loops: CDR1 LNHNV, CDR2 YYDKDF (reference sequence). CDR3 length: 12 amino acids. In nucleotides, the CDR3 is TGTGCCACTGGGGGACGGGAGAACACCATATATTTT. Residues: CATGGRENTIYF.

The chain employs TRBV30 and TRBJ1-1; TRBD1 might be the D (5 bases). The V gene's germline CDR1 is GTSNPN and CDR2 SVGIG (reference sequence). V lost 6 bases to trimming and J lost 1 base, with 12 bases between them. The CDR3 totals 13 residues. In DNA, the CDR3 is TGTGCCTGCGGTTGGGGCTGGAACACTGAAGCTTTCTTT. The encoded protein is CACGWGWNTEAFF.

The rearrangement uses TRBV2 and TRBJ1-4, with D tentatively TRBD1 (5 bases). This CDR3 comprises 14 residues. Germline V gene data show CDR1 as SNHLY and CDR2 as FYNNEI. The ends were cut back, 2 bases at V and 12 bases at J, with 16 bases in the middle. The CDR3 nucleotides are TGTGCCAGCAGTGAATCGGGAGCGGTGGGGGAACTGTTTTTT. This encodes CASSESGAVGELFF.

The chain is built from TRBV27 and TRBJ1-6, with 8 nucleotides matching TRBD1. Germline assignment: CDR1 MNHEY and CDR2 SMNVEV (reference sequence). The ends lost 5 bases at V and 11 bases at J; junction bases unmatched: 8. CDR3 length: 14 residues. The CDR3 coding sequence is TGTGCCAGCAGTGGGAGCAGGGGGCTTGCACCCCTCCACTTT. Protein sequence: CASSGSRGLAPLHF.

This chain uses TRBV11-2 with TRBJ2-1, with TRBD2 matching over 7 bases. Germline V CDR1 and CDR2: SGHAT, FQNNGV. The trim removed 5 bases at V and 7 bases at J, leaving 17 bases unmatched. The CDR3 has 17 residues. The CDR3 spells CASSRQSVAGAQNEQFF. CDR3 nucleotide sequence: TGTGCCAGCAGCCGACAGTCGGTGGCGGGAGCCCAGAATGAGCAGTTCTTC.

The rearrangement uses TRBV5-1 and TRBJ2-3; 9 bases match TRBD2. This CDR3 is 17 amino acids long. Per the germline V gene, CDR1 is SGHRS and CDR2 is YFSETQ. V dropped 4 bases and J dropped 7; count of bases not matched to a gene: 16. The CDR3 here is CASSNPASSGGVHTQYF. Here the CDR3 DNA reads TGCGCCAGCAGCAACCCCGCGAGTAGCGGGGGAGTTCATACGCAGTATTTT.

The V and J genes are TRBV14 and TRBJ1-2; tentatively, D is TRBD1 (5 bases). Trimming removed 3 bases from V and 8 bases from J, with 19 bases in between. The CDR3 contains 15 residues. Germline V gives CDR1 SGHDN, CDR2 FVKESK. CDR3 protein: CASSQSQGLFRGYTF. CDR3 bases: TGTGCCAGCAGCCAGAGCCAGGGTCTGTTCCGGGGCTACACCTTC.

This sequence joins TRBV14 and TRBJ1-1, with D possibly TRBD1 on 5 matching bases. CDR1 and CDR2 from the germline V gene are SGHDN and FVKESK. The CDR3 contains 18 residues. With 2 bases removed from V and 1 base from J, the gap between germline ends came to 20 bases. The CDR3 sequence is CASSQYASAGRRNTEAFF. In DNA, the CDR3 is TGTGCCAGCAGCCAATACGCAAGTGCAGGGAGGAGGAACACTGAAGCTTTCTTT.

V gene TRBV4-3 combines with J gene TRBJ1-2, with D possibly being TRBD1 (6 bases). V was cut by 0 bases and J by 5 bases, with 13 bases left in between. This CDR3 contains 15 residues. CDR1 and CDR2 (germline): LGHNA, YSLEER. DNA of the CDR3: TGCGCCAGCAGCCAAGATCGGGGGGCGGGATATGGCTACACCTTC. It encodes CASSQDRGAGYGYTF.

This chain uses TRBV6-4 with TRBJ2-2; D is uncertain. The V end was cut by 4 bases, the J end by 1 base, with 7 bases between. Per the germline V gene, CDR1 is MRHNA and CDR2 is SNTAGT. The CDR3 covers 14 residues. Written as DNA, the CDR3 is TGTGCCAGCAGTGTGCAGTTGAACACCGGGGAGCTGTTTTTT. This codes for CASSVQLNTGELFF.

The V and J genes are TRBV27 and TRBJ2-3; D possibly corresponds to TRBD2 (6 bases). The CDR3 totals 19 residues. The germline CDR1 and CDR2 sequences are MNHEY and SMNVEV (reference sequence). The ends were cut back, 3 bases at V and 4 bases at J, with 26 bases in the middle. CDR3 residues: CASSLVGILGGTNADTQYF. In nucleotides, the CDR3 is TGTGCCAGCAGTTTGGTCGGGATCTTGGGCGGGACCAACGCAGATACGCAGTATTTT.

The chain combines TRBV7-2 with TRBJ2-6; D might be TRBD1 (6 bases). Trimming stripped 6 bases from V and 0 bases from J, with 15 bases between. There are 17 residues in the CDR3. CDR1 and CDR2 from the germline V gene are SGHTA and FQGNSA. CDR3 loop: CASREGGFISGANVLTF. The CDR3 region has the DNA TGTGCCAGCAGGGAAGGGGGTTTTATCTCTGGGGCCAACGTCCTGACTTTC. Based on the CDR3 plus reference TRBV7-2 and TRBJ2-6, the full variable domain is GAGVSQSPSNKVTEKGKDVELRCDPISGHTALYWYRQSLGQGLEFLIYFQGNSAPDKSGLPSDRFSAERTGGSVSTLTIQRTQQEDSAVYLCASREGGFISGANVLTFGAGSRLTVL.